These 13 T cell receptor beta chains came from one sample sequenced in a study of identical twins. TCRdb processed the 5' RACE reads anew with MiXCR; each CDR3 protein has one entry. The sample shows roughly 250,000 distinct CDR3 sequences, about 14% of them seen only once. The sequencing input was memory (CD45RO+) T cells sorted from blood. These receptors all come from a woman aged 18-29 years in good health.

The rearrangement uses TRBV28 and TRBJ2-1, with 8 bases matching TRBD1. V lost 4 bases, J lost 6 bases, and 2 bases stayed unmatched. Germline CDR1 MDHEN, CDR2 SYDVKM. This CDR3 comprises 13 residues. CDR3 DNA: TGTGCCAGCAGTTGGACAGGGTTCAATGAGCAGTTCTTC. Translation: CASSWTGFNEQFF. Full variable domain (remainder filled in from reference TRBV28 and TRBJ2-1): DVKVTQSSRYLVKRTGEKVFLECVQDMDHENMFWYRQDPGLGLRLIYFSYDVKMKEKGDIPEGYSVSREKKERFSLILESASTNQTSMYLCASSWTGFNEQFFGPGTRLTVL.

This chain links TRBV18 with TRBJ1-3; D not certain. Trimming removed 0 bases from V and 4 bases from J, with 7 bases in between. Germline loops: CDR1 KGHSH, CDR2 LQKENI. The CDR3 loop spans 14 amino acids. The CDR3 nucleotides read TGTGCCAGCTCACCACCGCGGGAAGGAAACACCATATATTTT. Translating it yields CASSPPREGNTIYF.

This clonotype was seen repeatedly, ten times or more. The chain joins TRBV5-1 to TRBJ1-1, with 8 bases aligning to TRBD1. Germline V gene sequence: CDR1 SGHRS, CDR2 YFSETQ. V lost 4 bases to trimming and J lost 3 bases; unmatched junction nucleotides: 5. The CDR3 sequence is 14 residues long. CDR3 nucleotides: TGCGCCAGCAGCCAACACAGGGGGGACACTGAAGCTTTCTTT. Its translation is CASSQHRGDTEAFF.

The chain has TRBV5-1 and TRBJ1-6; 7 bases are shared with TRBD1. The V and J ends lost 4 bases and 8 bases, in that order; junction bases with no gene match: 6. The CDR3 has 14 residues. Germline CDR1 reads SGHRS; CDR2 reads YFSETQ. For the CDR3, the DNA is TGCGCCAGCAGCCCAGGGGGTAGGGATTCACCCCTCCACTTT. Translated, it gives CASSPGGRDSPLHF. Full variable domain (outside the CDR3, taken from reference TRBV5-1 and TRBJ1-6): KAGVTQTPRYLIKTRGQQVTLSCSPISGHRSVSWYQQTPGQGLQFLFEYFSETQRNKGNFPGRFSGRQFSNSRSEMNVSTLELGDSALYLCASSPGGRDSPLHFGNGTRLTVT.

The V call is TRBV5-1, the J call TRBJ1-6; TRBD1 matches 9 bases. V lost 3 bases and J lost 7; bases outside the gene matches: 2. The CDR3 covers 14 residues. The germline V gene encodes CDR1 SGHRS and CDR2 YFSETQ. The chain's CDR3 is CASSSQGANSPLHF. CDR3 in DNA: TGCGCCAGCAGCTCACAGGGGGCGAATTCACCCCTCCACTTT.

The chain uses TRBV5-1 and TRBJ2-5; D gene ambiguous. V dropped 5 bases and J dropped 2 bases, with 10 bases sitting between them. This CDR3 spans 13 amino acids. CDR1 and CDR2 (germline): SGHRS, YFSETQ. CDR3 amino acids: CASRGTSQETQYF. Here the CDR3 DNA reads TGCGCCAGCAGAGGAACGTCACAAGAGACCCAGTACTTC.

This clonotype has a handful of counts. The chain is built from TRBV20-1 and TRBJ1-1; D is uncertain. Trimming stripped 5 bases from V and 1 base from J, with 8 bases between. Germline V gene sequence: CDR1 DFQATT, CDR2 SNEGSKA (reference sequence). CDR3 size: 12 residues. The CDR3 DNA reads TGCAGTGCTCCCCGACAGAACACTGAAGCTTTCTTT. Translated, it gives CSAPRQNTEAFF.

This clonotype was counted only a few times. The rearrangement uses TRBV6-5 and TRBJ2-2, with D tentatively TRBD2 (5 bases). Trimming stripped 0 bases from V and 3 bases from J, with 8 bases between. The CDR3 consists of 15 residues. The germline V gene encodes CDR1 MNHEY and CDR2 SVGAGI. CDR3 residues: CASSYSGSHTGELFF. CDR3 nucleotide sequence: TGTGCCAGCAGTTACTCAGGGAGCCACACCGGGGAGCTGTTTTTT.

This clonotype was counted only a few times. The gene calls are TRBV6-1 and TRBJ2-3; D is uncertain. The V gene lost 7 bases and the J gene lost 4 bases, with 12 bases spanning the gap. This CDR3 has 13 amino acids. CDR1 is MNHNS, CDR2 SASEGT, per germline. CDR3 coding DNA: TGTGCCAGCACCCGCGGTGGTTCAGATACGCAGTATTTT. This sequence encodes CASTRGGSDTQYF.

This chain joins TRBV10-3 and TRBJ1-1; D is unresolved. V was clipped by 4 bases and J by 10 bases, with 10 bases between them. The CDR3 is 11 residues long. Looked up from germline, CDR1 is ENHRY and CDR2 is SYGVKD. CDR3 amino acids: CAISVGGSAFF. As DNA, the CDR3 is TGTGCCATCAGTGTGGGTGGATCAGCTTTCTTT.

The J gene is TRBJ2-4, the V gene TRBV5-1; D may match TRBD1 or TRBD2 (6 bases each). V dropped 4 bases and J dropped 8 bases, with 22 bases sitting between them. CDR3 size: 16 residues. CDR1 is SGHRS and CDR2 is YFSETQ in the germline V gene. The CDR3 spells CASSPARKGGADIQYF. The DNA of the CDR3 is TGCGCCAGCAGCCCCGCCCGGAAGGGGGGAGCGGACATTCAGTACTTC.

This clonotype was counted ten times or more. The chain couples TRBV12-3 or TRBV12-4 to TRBJ2-7; 7 nucleotides align to TRBD1. This CDR3 contains 14 residues. V was pared by 6 bases and J by 3 bases, with 8 bases of the junction left unmatched. CDR3 protein: CASSPSTGDYEQYF. The CDR3 DNA reads as TGTGCCAGCAGCCCCTCCACAGGGGACTACGAGCAGTACTTC.

This clonotype was counted many times. The rearrangement links TRBV15 to TRBJ2-5; a weak D match, TRBD1 (5 bases). The CDR3 sequence is 16 residues long. Trimming removed 4 bases at V and 5 bases at J, with 20 bases between. CDR1 LNHNV and CDR2 YYDKDF come from the germline V gene (reference sequence). The DNA of the CDR3 is TGTGCCACCAGCATTCGGTCGACAGCCGGGCGGGAGACCCAGTACTTC. This encodes CATSIRSTAGRETQYF.